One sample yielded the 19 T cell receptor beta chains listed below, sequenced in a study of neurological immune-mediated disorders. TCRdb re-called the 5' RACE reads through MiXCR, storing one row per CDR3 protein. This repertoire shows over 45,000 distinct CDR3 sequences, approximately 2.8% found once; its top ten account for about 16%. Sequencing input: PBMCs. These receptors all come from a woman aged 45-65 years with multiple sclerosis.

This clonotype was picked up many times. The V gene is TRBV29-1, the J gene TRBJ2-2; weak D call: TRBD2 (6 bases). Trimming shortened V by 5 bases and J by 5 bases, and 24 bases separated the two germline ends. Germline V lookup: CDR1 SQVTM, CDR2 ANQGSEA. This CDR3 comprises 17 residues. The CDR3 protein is CSVSLFSGGAETGELFF. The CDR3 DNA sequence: TGCAGCGTTTCTCTTTTTAGCGGCGGGGCTGAGACCGGGGAGCTGTTTTTT.

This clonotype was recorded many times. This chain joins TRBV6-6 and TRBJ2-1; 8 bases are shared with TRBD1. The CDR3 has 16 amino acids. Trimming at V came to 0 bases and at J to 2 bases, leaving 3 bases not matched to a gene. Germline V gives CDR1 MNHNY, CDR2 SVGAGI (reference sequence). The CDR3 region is CASSYSDRAPYNEQFF. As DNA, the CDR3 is TGTGCCAGCAGTTACTCGGACAGGGCCCCCTACAATGAGCAGTTCTTC.

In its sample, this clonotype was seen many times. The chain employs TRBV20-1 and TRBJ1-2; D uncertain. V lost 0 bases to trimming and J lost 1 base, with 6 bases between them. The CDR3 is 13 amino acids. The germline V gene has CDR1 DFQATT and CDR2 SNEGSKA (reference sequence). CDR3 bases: TGCAGTGCTAGAGAAACCTTTAACTATGGCTACACCTTC. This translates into CSARETFNYGYTF.

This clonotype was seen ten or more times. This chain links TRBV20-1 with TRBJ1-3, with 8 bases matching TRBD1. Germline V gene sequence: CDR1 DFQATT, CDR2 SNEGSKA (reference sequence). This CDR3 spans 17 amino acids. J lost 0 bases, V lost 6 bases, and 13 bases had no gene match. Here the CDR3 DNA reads TGCAGTGCCCCTCACCACAGGGGGGACTACTCTGGAAACACCATATATTTT. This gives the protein CSAPHHRGDYSGNTIYF.

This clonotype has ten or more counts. In DNA form, the CDR3 reads TGTGCCAGCAGTCTGAGGACTAGGTCCGGGGAGCTGTTTTTT. Protein sequence: CASSLRTRSGELFF. The chain couples TRBV27 to TRBJ2-2, with 7 positions matching TRBD2. The length of the CDR3 is 14 residues. Losses at the gene ends were 5 bases for V and 6 bases for J; bases not matched to a gene: 6. Germline V gene lookup returns CDR1 MNHEY and CDR2 SMNVEV (reference sequence).

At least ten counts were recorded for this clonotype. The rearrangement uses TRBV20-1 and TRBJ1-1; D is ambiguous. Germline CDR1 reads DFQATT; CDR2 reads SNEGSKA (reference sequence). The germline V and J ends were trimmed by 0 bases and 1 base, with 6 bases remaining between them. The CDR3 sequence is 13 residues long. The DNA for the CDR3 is TGCAGTGCTAGAGATTTTCAGAACACTGAAGCTTTCTTT. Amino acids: CSARDFQNTEAFF.

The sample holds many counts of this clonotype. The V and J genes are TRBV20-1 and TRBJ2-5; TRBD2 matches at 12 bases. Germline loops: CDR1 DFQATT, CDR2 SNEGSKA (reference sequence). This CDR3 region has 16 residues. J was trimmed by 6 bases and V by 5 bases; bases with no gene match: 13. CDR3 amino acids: CSAQRLAGEGMKTQYF. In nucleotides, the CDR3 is TGCAGTGCTCAACGACTAGCGGGAGAAGGAATGAAGACCCAGTACTTC.

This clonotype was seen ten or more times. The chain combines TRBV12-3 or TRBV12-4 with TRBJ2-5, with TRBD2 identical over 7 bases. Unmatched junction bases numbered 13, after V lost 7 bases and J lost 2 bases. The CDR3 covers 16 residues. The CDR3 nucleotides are TGTGCCAGCACCCAAGGGGCGGGAGTAGGACAAGAGACCCAGTACTTC. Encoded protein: CASTQGAGVGQETQYF.

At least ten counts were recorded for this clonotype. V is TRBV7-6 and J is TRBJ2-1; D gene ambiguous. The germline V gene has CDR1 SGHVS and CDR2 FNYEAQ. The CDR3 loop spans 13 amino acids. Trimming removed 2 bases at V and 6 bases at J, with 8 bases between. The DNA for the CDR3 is TGTGCCAGCAGCTTAAACCCCTCCAATGAGCAGTTCTTC. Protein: CASSLNPSNEQFF.

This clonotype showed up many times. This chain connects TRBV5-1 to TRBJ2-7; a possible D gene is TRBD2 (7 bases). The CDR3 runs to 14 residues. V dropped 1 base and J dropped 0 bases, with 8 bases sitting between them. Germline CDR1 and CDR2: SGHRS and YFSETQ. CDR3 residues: CASSLRGGSYEQYF. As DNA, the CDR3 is TGCGCCAGCAGCTTGAGGGGGGGCTCCTACGAGCAGTACTTC.

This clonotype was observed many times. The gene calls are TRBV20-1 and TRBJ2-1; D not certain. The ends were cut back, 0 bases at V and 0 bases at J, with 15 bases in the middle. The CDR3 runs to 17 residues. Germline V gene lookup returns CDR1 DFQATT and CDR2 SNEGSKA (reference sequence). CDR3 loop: CSARDLEASSSYNEQFF. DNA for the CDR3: TGCAGTGCTAGAGATCTCGAAGCTTCTAGCTCCTACAATGAGCAGTTCTTC.

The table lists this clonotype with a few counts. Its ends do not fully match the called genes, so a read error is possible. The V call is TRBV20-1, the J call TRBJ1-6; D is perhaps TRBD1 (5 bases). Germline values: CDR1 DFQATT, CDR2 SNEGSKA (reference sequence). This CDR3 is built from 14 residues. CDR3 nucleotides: TGCAGTGCTAGAAGGGGAAGAGAGAATTCAACCCTCAACTTT. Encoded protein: CSARRGRENSTLNF.

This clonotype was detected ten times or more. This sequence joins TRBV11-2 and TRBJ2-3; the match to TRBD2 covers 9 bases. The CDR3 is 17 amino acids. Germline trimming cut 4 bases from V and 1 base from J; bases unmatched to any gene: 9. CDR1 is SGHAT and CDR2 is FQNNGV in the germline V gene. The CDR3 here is CASSYLSSGTGTDTQYF. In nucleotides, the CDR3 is TGTGCCAGCAGCTACCTCTCTAGCGGGACTGGCACAGATACGCAGTATTTT.

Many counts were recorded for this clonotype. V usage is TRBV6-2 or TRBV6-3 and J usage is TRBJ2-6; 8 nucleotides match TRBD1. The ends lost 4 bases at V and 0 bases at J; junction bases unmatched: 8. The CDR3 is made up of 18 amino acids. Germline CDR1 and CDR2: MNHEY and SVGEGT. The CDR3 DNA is TGTGCCAGCAGTTTCTCGGACAGGGTCTTCTCTGGGGCCAACGTCCTGACTTTC. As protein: CASSFSDRVFSGANVLTF.

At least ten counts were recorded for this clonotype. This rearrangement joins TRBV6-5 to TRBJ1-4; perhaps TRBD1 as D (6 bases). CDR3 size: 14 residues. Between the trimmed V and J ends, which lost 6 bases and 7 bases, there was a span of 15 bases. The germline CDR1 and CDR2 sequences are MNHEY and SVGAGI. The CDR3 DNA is TGTGCCAGCAGATCACGGGGGGACACTGAAAAACTGTTTTTT. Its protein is CASRSRGDTEKLFF.

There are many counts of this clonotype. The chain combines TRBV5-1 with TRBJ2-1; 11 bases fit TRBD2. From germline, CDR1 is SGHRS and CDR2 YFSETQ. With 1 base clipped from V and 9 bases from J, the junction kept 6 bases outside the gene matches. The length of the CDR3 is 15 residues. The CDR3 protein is CASSLTSGSLGEQFF. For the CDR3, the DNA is TGCGCCAGCAGCTTGACTAGCGGGAGTCTCGGTGAGCAGTTCTTC.

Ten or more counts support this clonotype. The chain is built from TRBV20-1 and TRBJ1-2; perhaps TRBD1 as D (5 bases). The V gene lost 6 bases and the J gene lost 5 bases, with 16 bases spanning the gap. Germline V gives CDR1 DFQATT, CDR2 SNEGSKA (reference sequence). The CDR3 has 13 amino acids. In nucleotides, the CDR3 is TGCAGTGCGGAGGACGGGGGAGGATATGGCTACACCTTC. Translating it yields CSAEDGGGYGYTF.

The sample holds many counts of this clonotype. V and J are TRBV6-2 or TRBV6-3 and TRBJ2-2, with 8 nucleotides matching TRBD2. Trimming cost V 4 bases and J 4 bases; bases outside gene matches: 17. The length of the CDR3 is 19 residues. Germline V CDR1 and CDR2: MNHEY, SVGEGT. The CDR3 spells CASSSGAGVLWERTGELFF. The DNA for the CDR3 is TGTGCCAGCAGTTCCGGAGCGGGAGTACTATGGGAACGCACCGGGGAGCTGTTTTTT.

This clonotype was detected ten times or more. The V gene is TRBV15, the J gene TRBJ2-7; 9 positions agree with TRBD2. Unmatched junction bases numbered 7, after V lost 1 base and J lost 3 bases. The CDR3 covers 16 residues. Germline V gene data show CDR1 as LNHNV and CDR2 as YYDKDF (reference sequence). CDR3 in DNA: TGTGCCACCAGCAGAGCGAGACTAGCGGAGAACTACGAGCAGTACTTC. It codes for CATSRARLAENYEQYF. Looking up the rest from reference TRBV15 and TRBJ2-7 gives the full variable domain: DAMVIQNPRYQVTQFGKPVTLSCSQTLNHNVMYWYQQKSSQAPKLLFHYYDKDFNNEADTPDNFQSRRPNTSFCFLDIRSPGLGDTAMYLCATSRARLAENYEQYFGPGTRLTVT.